A single sample gave rise to the 17 T cell receptor beta chains below, sequenced in a study of T-cell memory formation after mild COVID-19. In TCRdb, the 5' RACE reads were re-called with MiXCR into one record per CDR3 protein. The sample contains about 270,000 distinct CDR3 sequences, roughly 15% of which appear only once. Sequenced sample: PBMCs or a T cell subset sorted from them (not recorded which). The origin of the receptors is a man in his late teens or twenties who had mild COVID-19 (a few samples of this study predate the infection). Cell type and time point are not known.

This clonotype was recorded many times. V gene TRBV10-3 combines with J gene TRBJ2-7; unclear D gene. V lost 3 bases, J lost 0 bases, and 0 bases lay in between. This CDR3 has 11 amino acids. CDR1 ENHRY and CDR2 SYGVKD come from the germline V gene. The CDR3 sequence: CAISDSYEQYF. The CDR3 nucleotides are TGTGCCATCAGTGACTCCTACGAGCAGTACTTC.

In its sample, this clonotype was seen many times. V is TRBV9 and J is TRBJ2-3; D is tentatively TRBD1 or TRBD2 (6 bases each). CDR1 is SGDLS, CDR2 YYNGEE, per germline. Trimming removed 1 base from V and 4 bases from J, with 16 bases in between. The CDR3 totals 16 residues. This CDR3 is CASSVFPGEVADTQYF. In DNA, the CDR3 is TGTGCCAGCAGCGTATTCCCAGGGGAGGTTGCAGATACGCAGTATTTT.

The chain links TRBV7-9 to TRBJ2-5; D unclear. The germline CDR1 and CDR2 sequences are SEHNR and FQNEAQ (reference sequence). The CDR3 totals 13 residues. Trimming removed 5 bases at V and 5 bases at J, with 12 bases between. Here the CDR3 reads CASSPTHGETQYF. The CDR3 region has the DNA TGTGCCAGCAGCCCCACCCACGGCGAGACCCAGTACTTC.

This clonotype appeared a few times. This may be a read error, as it is one base from a much larger clone. This chain uses TRBV11-2 with TRBJ1-1; no reliable D call. The CDR3 runs 13 residues. CDR1 SGHAT and CDR2 FQNNGV come from the germline V gene. The CDR3 here is CASSLNGETEDFF. The CDR3 DNA follows: TGTGCCAGCAGCTTGAACGGGGAGACTGAAGATTTCTTT.

The chain joins TRBV11-1 to TRBJ2-5; TRBD2 matches at 8 bases. With 8 bases clipped from V and 5 bases from J, the junction kept 4 bases outside the gene matches. The CDR3 has 12 amino acids. Germline values: CDR1 SGHAT, CDR2 FQDESV (reference sequence). For the CDR3, the DNA is TGTGCCAGCCGCAGACTAGCGGAGACCCAGTACTTC. This codes for CASRRLAETQYF.

The chain is built from TRBV4-3 and TRBJ1-2; TRBD1 is a possible D gene (6 bases). The CDR3 has 15 residues. Trimming pared 0 bases from V and 1 base from J, leaving 9 bases between. From germline, CDR1 is LGHNA and CDR2 YSLEER. The CDR3 sequence: CASSQDQGSNYGYTF. The CDR3 coding sequence is TGCGCCAGCAGCCAAGATCAGGGGAGTAACTATGGCTACACCTTC.

A remark on this clonotype: Mismatch with germline at one junction end may stem from a read error. J is TRBJ2-1 and V is TRBV5-6; weak D call: TRBD1 (6 bases). The CDR3 runs to 14 residues. Germline CDR1 SGHDT, CDR2 YYEEEE. The DNA of the CDR3 is TGTGCCATCAGCCCCGAGGGCCGGCACAGGGAGCTGTTCTTC. It specifies CAISPEGRHRELFF.

V gene TRBV7-9 combines with J gene TRBJ1-1; D may be TRBD1 (6 bases). CDR1 and CDR2 (germline): SEHNR, FQNEAQ (reference sequence). V was trimmed by 3 bases and J by 8 bases, leaving 10 bases between them. This CDR3 spans 12 amino acids. CDR3 in amino acids: CASSFRGLEAFF. For the CDR3, the DNA is TGTGCCAGCAGCTTCAGGGGATTAGAAGCTTTCTTT.

CDR3 nucleotide sequence: TGTGCCAGCTCACCCAGCAGGGGCGACACTGAAGCTTTCTTT. Translation gives CASSPSRGDTEAFF. The rearrangement joins TRBV18 to TRBJ1-1, with D maybe TRBD1 (6 bases). Germline CDR1 is KGHSH and CDR2 is LQKENI. V dropped 3 bases and J dropped 3 bases, with 11 bases sitting between them. There are 14 residues in the CDR3.

The rearrangement uses TRBV4-1 and TRBJ1-1; TRBD1 might be the D (5 bases). V lost 0 bases and J lost 0, with 11 bases in between. This CDR3 comprises 16 residues. From germline, CDR1 is MGHRA and CDR2 YSYEKL. The CDR3 DNA is TGCGCCAGCAGCCAAGATCCTCGCAGGGTGAACACTGAAGCTTTCTTT. It codes for CASSQDPRRVNTEAFF.

The chain links TRBV6-1 to TRBJ1-1; D not certain. The germline gives CDR1 MNHNS, CDR2 SASEGT. V lost 8 bases to trimming and J lost 3 bases, with 10 bases between them. This CDR3 region has 12 residues. The CDR3: CASLAGYTEAFF. CDR3 sequence (DNA): TGTGCCAGCCTCGCGGGGTACACTGAAGCTTTCTTT.

This clonotype was seen more than once but under ten times. The chain carries TRBV11-3 and TRBJ1-1, with D possibly being TRBD1 (6 bases). The ends were cut back, 1 base at V and 1 base at J, with 7 bases in the middle. CDR1 is SGHNT, CDR2 YENEEA, per germline. CDR3 length equals 14 residues. CDR3 in DNA: TGTGCCAGCAGCTTAGCAGGGGAGAACACTGAAGCTTTCTTT. This codes for CASSLAGENTEAFF.

This clonotype was found a few times. The gene calls are TRBV20-1 and TRBJ2-2; unclear D gene. The germline V and J ends were trimmed by 0 bases and 6 bases, with 11 bases remaining between them. From germline, CDR1 is DFQATT and CDR2 SNEGSKA (reference sequence). This CDR3 comprises 14 residues. The CDR3 loop is CSARDFQKAGELFF. CDR3 nucleotides: TGCAGTGCTAGAGATTTTCAGAAGGCCGGGGAGCTGTTTTTT.

This clonotype was seen more than once but under ten times. The rearrangement links TRBV12-3 or TRBV12-4 to TRBJ1-1; D possibly corresponds to TRBD1 (5 bases). With 5 bases removed from V and 4 bases from J, the gap between germline ends came to 17 bases. CDR3 length: 15 amino acids. The CDR3 region is CASSAQPQGRTEAFF. As DNA, the CDR3 is TGTGCCAGCAGTGCCCAGCCGCAGGGACGCACTGAAGCTTTCTTT.

This clonotype has a handful of counts. CDR3 in amino acids: CATSDRQGPDTQYF. For the CDR3, the DNA is TGTGCCACCAGTGATAGACAGGGGCCAGATACGCAGTATTTT. This rearrangement joins TRBV24-1 to TRBJ2-3; 8 nucleotides align to TRBD1. Germline CDR1 and CDR2: KGHDR and SFDVKD. The junction had 2 bases not matched to a gene; V was cut back by 3 bases and J by 4 bases. The CDR3 spans 14 residues.

The V and J genes are TRBV12-3 or TRBV12-4 and TRBJ2-3; 12 nucleotides match TRBD2. This CDR3 has 16 residues. J lost 5 bases, V lost 5 bases, and 8 bases had no gene match. CDR3 residues: CASSPLAGGLRDTQYF. DNA of the CDR3: TGTGCCAGCAGTCCTCTAGCGGGGGGGCTCAGAGATACGCAGTATTTT.

The V gene is TRBV7-8, the J gene TRBJ2-5, with a weak D call TRBD2 (6 bases). Germline V gene data show CDR1 as SGHVS and CDR2 as FQNEAQ. Trimming shortened V by 1 base and J by 5 bases, and 17 bases separated the two germline ends. The CDR3 consists of 16 residues. As DNA, the CDR3 is TGTGCCAGCAGCTTAGTTAGGACCGGCCGGGGGGAGACCCAGTACTTC. As protein: CASSLVRTGRGETQYF.